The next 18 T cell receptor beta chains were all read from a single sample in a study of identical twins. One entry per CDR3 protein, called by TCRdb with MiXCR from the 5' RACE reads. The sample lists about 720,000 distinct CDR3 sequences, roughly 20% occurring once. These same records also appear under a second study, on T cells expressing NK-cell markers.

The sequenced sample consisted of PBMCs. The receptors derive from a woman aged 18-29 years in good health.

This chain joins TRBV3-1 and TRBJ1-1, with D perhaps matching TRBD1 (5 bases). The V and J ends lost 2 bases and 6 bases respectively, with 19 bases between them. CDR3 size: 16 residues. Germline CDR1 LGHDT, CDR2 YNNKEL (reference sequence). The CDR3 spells CASSQRARGPRAEAFF. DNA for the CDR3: TGTGCCAGCAGCCAACGGGCCCGGGGCCCCAGGGCTGAAGCTTTCTTT.

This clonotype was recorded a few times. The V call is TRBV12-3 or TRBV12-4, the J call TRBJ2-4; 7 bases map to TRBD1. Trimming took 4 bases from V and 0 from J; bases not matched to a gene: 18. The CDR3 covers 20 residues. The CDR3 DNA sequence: TGTGCCAGCAGTTCCCTCGGACAGGTAGAAGGGATCATAGCCAAAAACATTCAGTACTTC. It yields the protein CASSSLGQVEGIIAKNIQYF.

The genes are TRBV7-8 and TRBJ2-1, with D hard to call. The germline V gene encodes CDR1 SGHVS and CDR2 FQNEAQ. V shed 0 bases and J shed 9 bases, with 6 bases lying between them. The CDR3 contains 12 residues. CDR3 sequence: CASSLAIGEQFF. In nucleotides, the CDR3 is TGTGCCAGCAGCTTAGCTATTGGTGAGCAGTTCTTC. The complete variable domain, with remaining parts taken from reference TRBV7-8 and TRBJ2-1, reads GAGVSQSPRYKVAKRGQDVALRCDPISGHVSLFWYQQALGQGPEFLTYFQNEAQLDKSGLPSDRFFAERPEGSVSTLKIQRTQQEDSAVYLCASSLAIGEQFFGPGTRLTVL.

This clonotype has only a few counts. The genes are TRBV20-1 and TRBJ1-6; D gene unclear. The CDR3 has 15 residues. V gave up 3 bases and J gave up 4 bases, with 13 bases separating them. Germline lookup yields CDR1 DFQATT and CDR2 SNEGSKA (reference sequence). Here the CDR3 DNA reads TGCAGTGCTAGTGATCTCGGCGGATATAATTCACCCCTCCACTTT. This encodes CSASDLGGYNSPLHF.

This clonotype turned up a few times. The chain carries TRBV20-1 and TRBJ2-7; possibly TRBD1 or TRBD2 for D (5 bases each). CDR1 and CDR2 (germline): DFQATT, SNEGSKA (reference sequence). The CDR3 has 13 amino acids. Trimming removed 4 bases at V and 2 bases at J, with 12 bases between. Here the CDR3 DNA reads TGCAGTGCTATCGGGGACGGGGCCTACGAGCAGTACTTC. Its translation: CSAIGDGAYEQYF.

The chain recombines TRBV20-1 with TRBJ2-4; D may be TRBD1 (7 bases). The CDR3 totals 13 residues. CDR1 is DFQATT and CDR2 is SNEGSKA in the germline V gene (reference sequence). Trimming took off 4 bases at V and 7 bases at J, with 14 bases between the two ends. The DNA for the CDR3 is TGCAGTGCTATTCCCCAGGGGGGTAACATTCAGTACTTC. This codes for CSAIPQGGNIQYF.

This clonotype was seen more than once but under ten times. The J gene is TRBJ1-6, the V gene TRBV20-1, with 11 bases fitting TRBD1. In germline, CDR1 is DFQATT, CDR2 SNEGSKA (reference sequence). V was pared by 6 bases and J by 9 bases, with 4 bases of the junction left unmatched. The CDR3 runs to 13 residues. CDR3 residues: CSAQDRGLSPLHF. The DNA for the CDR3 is TGCAGTGCCCAGGACAGGGGGCTTTCACCCCTCCACTTT.

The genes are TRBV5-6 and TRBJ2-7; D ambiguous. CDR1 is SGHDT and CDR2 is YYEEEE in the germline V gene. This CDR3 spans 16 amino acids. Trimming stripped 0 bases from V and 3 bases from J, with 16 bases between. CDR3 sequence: CASSLESSTRVYEQYF. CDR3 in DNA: TGTGCCAGCAGCTTGGAAAGCTCAACCCGGGTCTACGAGCAGTACTTC.

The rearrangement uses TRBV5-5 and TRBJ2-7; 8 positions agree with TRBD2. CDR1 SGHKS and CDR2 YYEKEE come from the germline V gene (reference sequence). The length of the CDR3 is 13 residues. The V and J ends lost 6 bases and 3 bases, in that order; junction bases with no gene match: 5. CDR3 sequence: CASTRGGNYEQYF. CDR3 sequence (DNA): TGTGCCAGCACCCGCGGGGGGAACTACGAGCAGTACTTC.

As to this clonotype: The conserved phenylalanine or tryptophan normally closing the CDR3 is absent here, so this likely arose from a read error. CDR3 DNA sequence: TGCGCCAGCAGCTTGGCAGTGCTAGCGCAAAATCAAGAGACCCAGTACTAC. Its translation is CASSLAVLAQNQETQYY. This sequence joins TRBV5-1 and TRBJ2-5; tentatively, D is TRBD2 (6 bases). Trimming left V 0 bases short and J 2 bases short, with 17 bases between. The CDR3 covers 17 residues. The germline CDR1 and CDR2 sequences are SGHRS and YFSETQ.

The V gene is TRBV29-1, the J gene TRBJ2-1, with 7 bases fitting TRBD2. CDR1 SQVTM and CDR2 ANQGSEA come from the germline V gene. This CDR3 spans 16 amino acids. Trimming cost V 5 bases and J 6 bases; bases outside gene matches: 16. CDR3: CSVWAGREAYCNEQFF. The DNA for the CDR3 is TGCAGCGTTTGGGCGGGACGGGAGGCCTATTGCAATGAGCAGTTCTTC.

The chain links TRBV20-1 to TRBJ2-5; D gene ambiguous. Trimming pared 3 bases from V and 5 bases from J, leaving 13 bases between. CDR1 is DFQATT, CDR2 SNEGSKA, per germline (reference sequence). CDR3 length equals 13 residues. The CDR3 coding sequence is TGCAGTGCTAGGGCGGCTAGGTGGGAGACCCAGTACTTC. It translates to CSARAARWETQYF.

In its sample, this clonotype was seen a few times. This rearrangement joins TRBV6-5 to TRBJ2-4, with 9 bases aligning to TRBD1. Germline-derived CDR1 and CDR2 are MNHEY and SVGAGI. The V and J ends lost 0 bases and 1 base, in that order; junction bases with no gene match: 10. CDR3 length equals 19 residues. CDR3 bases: TGTGCCAGCAGTTACTCCGTCCCGGGACAGGGCGCGGCCAAAAACATTCAGTACTTC. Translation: CASSYSVPGQGAAKNIQYF.

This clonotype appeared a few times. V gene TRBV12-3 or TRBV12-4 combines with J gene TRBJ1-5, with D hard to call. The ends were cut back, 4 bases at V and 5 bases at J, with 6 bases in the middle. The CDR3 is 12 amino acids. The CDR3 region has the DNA TGTGCCAGCAGTTGGAGGGATCAGCCCCAGCATTTT. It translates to CASSWRDQPQHF.

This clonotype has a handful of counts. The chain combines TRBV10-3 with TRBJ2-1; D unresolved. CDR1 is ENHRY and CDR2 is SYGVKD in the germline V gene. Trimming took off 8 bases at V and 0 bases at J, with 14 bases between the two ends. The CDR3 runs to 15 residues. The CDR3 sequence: CAISPTGSSYNEQFF. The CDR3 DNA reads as TGTGCCATCTCACCCACGGGCAGCTCCTACAATGAGCAGTTCTTC.

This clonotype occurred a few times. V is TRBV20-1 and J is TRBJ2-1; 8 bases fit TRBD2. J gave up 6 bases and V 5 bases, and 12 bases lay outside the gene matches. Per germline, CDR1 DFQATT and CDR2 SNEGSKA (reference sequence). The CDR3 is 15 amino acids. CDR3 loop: CSARSIAGKLNEQFF. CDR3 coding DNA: TGCAGTGCTCGCTCGATAGCGGGAAAACTCAATGAGCAGTTCTTC.

The CDR3 sequence is CASSLEGGPSNEQFF. CDR3 DNA sequence: TGTGCCAGCAGCTTAGAGGGGGGGCCTAGCAATGAGCAGTTCTTC. This chain connects TRBV11-2 to TRBJ2-1; perhaps TRBD2 as D (7 bases). In germline, CDR1 is SGHAT, CDR2 FQNNGV. The V end lost 0 bases, the J end lost 6 bases, and 12 bases lay between the germline ends. The CDR3 has 15 residues.

The CDR3 coding sequence is TGTGCCAGCAACTCGGGACGGAACACTGAAGCTTTCTTT. It encodes CASNSGRNTEAFF. The chain employs TRBV12-3 or TRBV12-4 and TRBJ1-1, with D possibly TRBD1 on 5 matching bases. V dropped 7 bases and J dropped 1 base, with 10 bases sitting between them. This CDR3 is built from 13 residues.